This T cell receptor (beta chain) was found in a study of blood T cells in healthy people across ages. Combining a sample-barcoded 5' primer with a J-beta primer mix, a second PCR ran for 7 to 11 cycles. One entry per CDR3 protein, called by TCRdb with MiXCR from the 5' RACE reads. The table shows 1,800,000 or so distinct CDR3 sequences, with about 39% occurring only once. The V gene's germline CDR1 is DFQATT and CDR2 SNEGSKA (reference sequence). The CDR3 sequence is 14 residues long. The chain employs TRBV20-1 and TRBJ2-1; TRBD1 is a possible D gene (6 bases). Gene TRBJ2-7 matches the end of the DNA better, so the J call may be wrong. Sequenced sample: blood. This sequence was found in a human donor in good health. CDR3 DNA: TGCAGTGCTTCGGGATCCAGGGGACACAATGAGCAGTACTTC. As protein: CSASGSRGHNEQYF.